The rows below give T cell receptor beta chains drawn from one sample of a study of CD8 T cells in Susac syndrome. Using its own MiXCR run on the immunoSEQ multiplex PCR reads, TCRdb lists one record per CDR3 protein. The sample contains about 300,000 distinct CDR3 sequences, 75% to 90% of which appear only once. The source material was CD8+ T cells from PBMCs. These receptors all stem from a human donor with multiple sclerosis. Both conserved end residues are part of each CDR3. A D gene is named only where the DNA matches it firmly. Rows may omit the clone size; those that give it use once, few, many or a size class.

V gene	J gene	D gene	clone size	CDR3 DNA	CDR3 protein
TRBV5-1	TRBJ2-1	-	-	TGCGCCAGCAGCCTCTCTTTCAGTTTAAATGAGCAGTTCTTC	CASSLSFSLNEQFF
TRBV9	TRBJ2-1	TRBD2	-	TGTGCCAGCAGTCCGGGACTAGCGGGGGGTCTTCCCTACAATGAGCAGTTCTTC	CASSPGLAGGLPYNEQFF
TRBV12-3/TRBV12-4	TRBJ2-5	-	-	TGTGCCAGCAGTTTCGGTGCGGTCGGGACCCAGTACTTC	CASSFGAVGTQYF
TRBV2	TRBJ2-7	-	-	TGTGCCAGCAGTGAAATCCCCGCATCCTCCTACGAGCAGTACTTC	CASSEIPASSYEQYF
TRBV7-9	TRBJ2-5	TRBD2	-	TGTGCCAGCAGCTTGGGGACTAGCGGGAGAGTCCAAGAGACCCAGTACTTC	CASSLGTSGRVQETQYF
TRBV6-5	TRBJ2-5	-	-	TGTGCCAGCAGTTTGGGGGGCTCCCAAGAGACCCAGTACTTC	CASSLGGSQETQYF
TRBV7-6	TRBJ2-7	-	-	TGTGCCAGCAGCGGGACATACGTGGGGGACGAGCAGTACTTC	CASSGTYVGDEQYF
TRBV19	TRBJ2-1	TRBD1	-	TGTGCCAGTAGTATGGGGACAGGGGGTATCTACGAGCAGTTCTTC	CASSMGTGGIYEQFF
TRBV24-1	TRBJ2-1	TRBD2	-	TGTGCCACCAGTGATTTGACTAGCGGGAGGATTGAGCAGTTCTTC	CATSDLTSGRIEQFF
TRBV5-4	TRBJ2-3	TRBD2	-	TGTGCCAGCAGCTCCCCGTCTAGCGGGGGGGCGGATACGCAGTATTTT	CASSSPSSGGADTQYF
TRBV7-9	TRBJ2-7	TRBD2	once	TGTGCCAGCAGCGATTGGACTAGCGGCTACGAGCAGTACTTC	CASSDWTSGYEQYF
TRBV5-5	TRBJ2-5	-	once	TGTGCCAGCAGCGGAAGGGATGAAGAGACCCAGTACTTC	CASSGRDEETQYF
TRBV6-5	TRBJ1-1	TRBD1	-	TGTGCCAGCAGTTACTCGACAGTGGACAGGATAGGAGCTTTCTTT	CASSYSTVDRIGAFF
TRBV5-4	TRBJ2-1	-	-	TGTGCCAGCAGCTTTGGACAGTCCTCCTACAATGAGCAGTTCTTC	CASSFGQSSYNEQFF
TRBV28	TRBJ2-7	-	-	TGTGCCAGCAGTGGCAGGGGAACCTACGAGCAGTACTTC	CASSGRGTYEQYF
TRBV7-9	TRBJ2-1	TRBD2	-	TGTGCCAGCAGGAGGACTAGCGGGGCCAATGAGCAGTTCTTC	CASRRTSGANEQFF
TRBV5-1	TRBJ2-7	TRBD1	few	TGCGCCAGCAGTTTAGGACAGGGTATCTACGAGCAGTACTTC	CASSLGQGIYEQYF
TRBV5-4	TRBJ2-7	-	-	TGTGCCAGCTCCAATTACGCCTACGAGCAGTACTTC	CASSNYAYEQYF
TRBV20-1	TRBJ1-5	-	-	TGCAGTGCTAGCCCCCGAGGGCCGGGGCTCAATCAGCCCCAGCATTTT	CSASPRGPGLNQPQHF
TRBV19	TRBJ1-1	-	-	TGTGCCTGCGGGACCCTGACTCCTACTGAAGCTTTCTTT	CACGTLTPTEAFF
TRBV20-1	TRBJ1-1	-	-	TGCAGTGCTGAGGGTGCTGAAGCTTTCTTT	CSAEGAEAFF
TRBV19	TRBJ1-1	-	-	TGTGCCAGTAGTATCAGTCTGAACACTGAAGCTTTCTTT	CASSISLNTEAFF
TRBV12-3/TRBV12-4	TRBJ2-7	TRBD1	-	TGTGCCAGCAGTCCTCTTACAGGGGACGGCGCGTACGAGCAGTACTTC	CASSPLTGDGAYEQYF